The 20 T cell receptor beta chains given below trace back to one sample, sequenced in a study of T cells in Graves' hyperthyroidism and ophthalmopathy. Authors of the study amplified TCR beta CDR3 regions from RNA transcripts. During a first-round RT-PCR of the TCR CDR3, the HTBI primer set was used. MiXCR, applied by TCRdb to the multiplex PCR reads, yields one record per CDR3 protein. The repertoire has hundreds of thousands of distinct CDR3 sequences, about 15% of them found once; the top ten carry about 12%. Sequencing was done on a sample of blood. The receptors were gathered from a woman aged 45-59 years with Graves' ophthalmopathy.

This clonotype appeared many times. Here the CDR3 reads CASSRVLGNSPLHF. In DNA form, the CDR3 reads TGTGCCAGCAGTCGTGTCCTGGGTAATTCACCCCTCCACTTT. This chain uses TRBV28 with TRBJ1-6; no clear D gene. This CDR3 has 14 amino acids. Germline V lookup: CDR1 MDHEN, CDR2 SYDVKM. Deletions cut 5 bases from V and 6 bases from J, with 11 bases between.

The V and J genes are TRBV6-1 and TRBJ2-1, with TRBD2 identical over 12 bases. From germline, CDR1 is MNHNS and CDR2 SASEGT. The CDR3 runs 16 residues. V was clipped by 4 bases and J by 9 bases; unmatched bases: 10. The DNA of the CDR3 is TGTGCCAGCAGTGCACGGACTAGCGGGGCTCAGGGTGAGCAGTTCTTC. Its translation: CASSARTSGAQGEQFF.

This CDR3 reads CASSRGSFTGELFF. CDR3 nucleotide sequence: TGTGCCAGCAGCCGGGGGAGTTTCACCGGGGAGCTGTTTTTT. The chain recombines TRBV4-2 with TRBJ2-2; perhaps D is TRBD1 or TRBD2 (5 bases each). CDR1 is LGHNA and CDR2 is YNFKEQ in the germline V gene. The CDR3 consists of 14 residues. The V end lost 4 bases, the J end lost 4 bases, and 10 bases lay between the germline ends.

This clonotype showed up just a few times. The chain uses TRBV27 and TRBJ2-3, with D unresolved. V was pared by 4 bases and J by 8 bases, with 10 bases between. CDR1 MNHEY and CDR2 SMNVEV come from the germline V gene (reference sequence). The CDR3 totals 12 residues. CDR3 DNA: TGTGCCAGCAGTTCCGCCCCTGGTACGCAGTATTTT. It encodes CASSSAPGTQYF.

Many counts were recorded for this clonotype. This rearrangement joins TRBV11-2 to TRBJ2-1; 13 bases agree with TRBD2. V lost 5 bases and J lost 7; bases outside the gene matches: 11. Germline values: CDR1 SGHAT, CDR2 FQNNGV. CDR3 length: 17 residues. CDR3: CASSPRLGLAGWNEQFF. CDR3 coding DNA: TGTGCCAGCAGCCCTCGACTGGGACTAGCGGGATGGAATGAGCAGTTCTTC.

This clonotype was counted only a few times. CDR3 bases: TGTGCCAGCAGCCCGTCTCCGGGACAGGGGATTTTCGGGGTCGATGGCTACACCTTC. Translated: CASSPSPGQGIFGVDGYTF. The rearrangement links TRBV4-2 to TRBJ1-2; 10 positions agree with TRBD1. The CDR3 is 19 residues long. Unmatched junction bases numbered 20, after V lost 4 bases and J lost 6 bases. Germline V gene data show CDR1 as LGHNA and CDR2 as YNFKEQ.

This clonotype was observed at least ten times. In nucleotides, the CDR3 is TGTGCCAGCAGTCGAGGGGTCGGGGACACTGAAGCTTTCTTT. It codes for CASSRGVGDTEAFF. The chain uses TRBV27 and TRBJ1-1; D is perhaps TRBD1 (5 bases). V lost 5 bases to trimming and J lost 3 bases, with 13 bases between them. Germline loops: CDR1 MNHEY, CDR2 SMNVEV (reference sequence). The CDR3 extends over 14 amino acids.

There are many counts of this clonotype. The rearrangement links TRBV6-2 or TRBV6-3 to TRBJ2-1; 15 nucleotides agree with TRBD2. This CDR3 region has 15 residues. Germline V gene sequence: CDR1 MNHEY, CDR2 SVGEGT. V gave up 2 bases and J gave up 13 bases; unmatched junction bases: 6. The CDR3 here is CASSYGRTSGRAQFF. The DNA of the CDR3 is TGTGCCAGCAGTTACGGACGGACTAGCGGGAGGGCCCAGTTCTTC.

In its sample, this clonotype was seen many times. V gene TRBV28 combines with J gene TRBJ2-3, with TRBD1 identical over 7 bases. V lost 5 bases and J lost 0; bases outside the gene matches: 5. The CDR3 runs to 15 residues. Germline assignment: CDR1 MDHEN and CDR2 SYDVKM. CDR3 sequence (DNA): TGTGCCAGCAGTCCCGGGACAGTCAGCACAGATACGCAGTATTTT. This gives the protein CASSPGTVSTDTQYF.

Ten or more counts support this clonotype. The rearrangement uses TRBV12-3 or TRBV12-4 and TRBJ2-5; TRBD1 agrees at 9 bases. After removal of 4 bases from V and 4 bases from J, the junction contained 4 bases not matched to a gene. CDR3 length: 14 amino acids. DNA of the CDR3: TGTGCCAGCAGTTATAACAGGGGGCGAGAGACCCAGTACTTC. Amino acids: CASSYNRGRETQYF.

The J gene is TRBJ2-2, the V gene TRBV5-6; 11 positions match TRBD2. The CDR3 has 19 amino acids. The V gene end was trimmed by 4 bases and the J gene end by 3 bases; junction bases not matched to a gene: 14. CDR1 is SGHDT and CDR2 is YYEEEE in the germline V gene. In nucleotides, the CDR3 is TGTGCCAGCAGCCAGACTAGCGGGATGGCGAAATCGGACACCGGGGAGCTGTTTTTT. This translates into CASSQTSGMAKSDTGELFF.

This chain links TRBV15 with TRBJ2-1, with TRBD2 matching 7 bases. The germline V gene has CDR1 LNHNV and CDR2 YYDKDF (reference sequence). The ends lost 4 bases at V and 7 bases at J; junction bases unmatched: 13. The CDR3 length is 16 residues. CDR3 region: CATSNLREAFGNEQFF. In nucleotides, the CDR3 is TGTGCCACCAGCAACTTACGGGAGGCCTTCGGAAATGAGCAGTTCTTC.

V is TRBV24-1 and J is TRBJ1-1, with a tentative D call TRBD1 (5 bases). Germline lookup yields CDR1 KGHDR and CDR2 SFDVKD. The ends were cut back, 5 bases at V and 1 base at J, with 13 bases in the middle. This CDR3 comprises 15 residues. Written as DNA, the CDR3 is TGTGCCACCAGTGGGGGGGGGACCGCGAACACTGAAGCTTTCTTT. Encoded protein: CATSGGGTANTEAFF.

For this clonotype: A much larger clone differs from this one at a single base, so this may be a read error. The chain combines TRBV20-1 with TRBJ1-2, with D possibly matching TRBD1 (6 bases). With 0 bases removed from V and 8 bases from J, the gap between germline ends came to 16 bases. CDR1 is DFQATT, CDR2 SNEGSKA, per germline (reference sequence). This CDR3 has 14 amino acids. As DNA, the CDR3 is TGCAGTGCTAGAGATCGGGACGGGGGCATGGGCTACACCTTC. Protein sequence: CSARDRDGGMGYTF.

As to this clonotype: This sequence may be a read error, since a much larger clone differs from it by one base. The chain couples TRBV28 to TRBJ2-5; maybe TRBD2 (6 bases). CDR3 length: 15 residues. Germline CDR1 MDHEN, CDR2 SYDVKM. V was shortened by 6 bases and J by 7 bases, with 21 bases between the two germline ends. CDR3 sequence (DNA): TGTGCCAGCAGCCAATACGGGAGTTTGCGAGGGACCCAGTACTTC. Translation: CASSQYGSLRGTQYF. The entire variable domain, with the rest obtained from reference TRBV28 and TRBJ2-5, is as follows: DVKVTQSSRYLVKRTGEKVFLECVQDMDHENMFWYRQDPGLGLRLIYFSYDVKMKEKGDIPEGYSVSREKKERFSLILESASTNQTSMYLCASSQYGSLRGTQYFGPGTRLLVL.

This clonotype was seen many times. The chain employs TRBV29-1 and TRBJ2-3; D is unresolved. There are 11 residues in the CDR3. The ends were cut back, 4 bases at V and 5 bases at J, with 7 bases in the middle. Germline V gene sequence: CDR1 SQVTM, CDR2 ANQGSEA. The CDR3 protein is CSVGSGDTQYF. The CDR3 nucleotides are TGCAGCGTTGGTAGTGGAGATACGCAGTATTTT.

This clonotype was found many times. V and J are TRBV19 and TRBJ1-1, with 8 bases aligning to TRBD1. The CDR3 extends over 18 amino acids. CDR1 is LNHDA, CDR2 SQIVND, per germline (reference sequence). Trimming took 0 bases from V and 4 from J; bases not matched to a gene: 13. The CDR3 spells CASSIDSKRTGYRTEAFF. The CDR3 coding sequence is TGTGCCAGTAGTATAGATTCGAAGCGGACAGGGTATCGCACTGAAGCTTTCTTT.

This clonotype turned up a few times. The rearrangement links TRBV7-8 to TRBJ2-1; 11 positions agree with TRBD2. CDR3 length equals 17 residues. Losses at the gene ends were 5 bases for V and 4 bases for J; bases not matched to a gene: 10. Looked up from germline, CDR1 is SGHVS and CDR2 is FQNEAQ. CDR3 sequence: CASSATLTSGGYNEQFF. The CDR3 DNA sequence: TGTGCCAGCAGCGCCACCCTCACTAGCGGGGGATACAATGAGCAGTTCTTC.

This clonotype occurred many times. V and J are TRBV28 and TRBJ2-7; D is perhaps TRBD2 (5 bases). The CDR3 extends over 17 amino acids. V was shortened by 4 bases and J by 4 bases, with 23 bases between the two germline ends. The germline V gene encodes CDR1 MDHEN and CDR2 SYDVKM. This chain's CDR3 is CASSSLLALGSFYEQYF. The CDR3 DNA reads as TGTGCCAGCAGTTCCCTTCTGGCGCTGGGGAGTTTTTACGAGCAGTACTTC.

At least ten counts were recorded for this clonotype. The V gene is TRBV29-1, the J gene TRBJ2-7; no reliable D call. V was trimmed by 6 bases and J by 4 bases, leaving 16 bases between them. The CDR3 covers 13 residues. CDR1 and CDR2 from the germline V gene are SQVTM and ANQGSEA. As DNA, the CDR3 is TGCAGCGTCCGTGGCAGGTTGTCGTACGAGCAGTACTTC. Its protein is CSVRGRLSYEQYF.